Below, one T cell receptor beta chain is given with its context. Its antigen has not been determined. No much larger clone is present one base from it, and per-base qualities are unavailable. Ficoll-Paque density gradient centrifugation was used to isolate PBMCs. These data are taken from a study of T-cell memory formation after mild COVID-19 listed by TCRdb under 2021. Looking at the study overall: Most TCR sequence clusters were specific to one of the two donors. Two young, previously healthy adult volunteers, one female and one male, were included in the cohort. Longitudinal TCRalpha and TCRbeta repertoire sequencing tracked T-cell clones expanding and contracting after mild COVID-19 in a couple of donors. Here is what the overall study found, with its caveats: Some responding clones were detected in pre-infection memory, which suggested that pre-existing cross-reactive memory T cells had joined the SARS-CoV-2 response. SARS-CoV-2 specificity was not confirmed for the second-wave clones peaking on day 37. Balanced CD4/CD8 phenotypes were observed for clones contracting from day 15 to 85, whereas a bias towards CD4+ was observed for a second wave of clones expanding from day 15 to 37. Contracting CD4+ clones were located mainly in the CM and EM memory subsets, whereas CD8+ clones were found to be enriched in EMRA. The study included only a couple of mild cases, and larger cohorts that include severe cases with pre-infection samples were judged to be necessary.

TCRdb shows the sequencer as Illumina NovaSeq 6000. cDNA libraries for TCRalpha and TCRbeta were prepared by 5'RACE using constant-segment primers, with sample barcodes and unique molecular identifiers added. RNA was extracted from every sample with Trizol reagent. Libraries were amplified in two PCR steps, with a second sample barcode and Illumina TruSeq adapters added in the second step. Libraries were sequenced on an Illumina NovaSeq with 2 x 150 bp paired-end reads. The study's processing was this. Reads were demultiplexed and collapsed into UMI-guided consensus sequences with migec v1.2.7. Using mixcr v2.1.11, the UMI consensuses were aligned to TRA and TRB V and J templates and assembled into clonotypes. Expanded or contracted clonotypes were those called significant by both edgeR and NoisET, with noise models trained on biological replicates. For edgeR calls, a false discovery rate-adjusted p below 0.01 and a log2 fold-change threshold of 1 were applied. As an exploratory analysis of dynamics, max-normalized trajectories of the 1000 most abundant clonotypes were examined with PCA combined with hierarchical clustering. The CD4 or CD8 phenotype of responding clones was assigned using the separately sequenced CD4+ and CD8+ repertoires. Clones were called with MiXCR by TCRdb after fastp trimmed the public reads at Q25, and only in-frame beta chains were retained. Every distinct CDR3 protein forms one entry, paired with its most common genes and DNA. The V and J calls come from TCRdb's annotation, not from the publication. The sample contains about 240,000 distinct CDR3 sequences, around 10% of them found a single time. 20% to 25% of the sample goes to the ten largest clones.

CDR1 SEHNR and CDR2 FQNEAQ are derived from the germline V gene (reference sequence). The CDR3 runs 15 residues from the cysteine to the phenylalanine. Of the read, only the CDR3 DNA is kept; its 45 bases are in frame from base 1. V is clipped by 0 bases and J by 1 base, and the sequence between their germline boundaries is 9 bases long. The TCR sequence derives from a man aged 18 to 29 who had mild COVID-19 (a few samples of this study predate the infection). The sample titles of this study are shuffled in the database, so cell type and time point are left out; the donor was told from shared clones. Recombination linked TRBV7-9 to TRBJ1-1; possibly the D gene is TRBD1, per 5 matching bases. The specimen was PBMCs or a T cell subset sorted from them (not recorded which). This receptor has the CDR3 CASSLAGRENTEAFF. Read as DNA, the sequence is TGTGCCAGCAGCTTAGCAGGCAGGGAGAACACTGAAGCTTTCTTT.